The clone carrying this T cell receptor (beta chain) has just one count. What it binds is not known. This specimen belongs to a study of CD8 T cells in Susac syndrome. Reverse transcription of about 0.5 to 1 ug RNA was carried out with random hexamers. MiXCR, applied by TCRdb to the immunoSEQ multiplex PCR reads, yields one record per CDR3 protein. The repertoire includes about 150,000 distinct CDR3 sequences, 90% to 97% of them detected once, and less than 0.085% sits in the top ten. Study findings and constraints: The authors acknowledged that the study's TCR sequencing and HLA analysis involved relatively few individuals.

Sequencing of TCR beta was performed on blood CD8+ T cells and on blood CD4+ T cells. TEMRA cells were FACS-enriched, unlike CD8+ and CD4+ T cells, which were negatively isolated. The CDR3 consists of 16 residues. Germline V gene lookup returns CDR1 SEHNR and CDR2 FQNEAQ (reference sequence). The J segment lost 4 bases and the V segment lost 5 bases, leaving 5 bases of the junction unmatched. The TCR sequence derives from a human donor with Susac syndrome. Sequencing input: CD4+ T cells from PBMCs. This chain links TRBV7-9 with TRBJ2-2, with 12 bases matching TRBD2. DNA of the CDR3: TGTGCCAGCAGCCCGACTAGCGGGAGTGGCACCGGGGAGCTGTTTTTT. It codes for CASSPTSGSGTGELFF.